The 6 T cell receptor beta chains given below trace back to one sample, sequenced in a study of molecular identifiers for immune sequencing clone quantification. TCRdb passed the PCR reads through MiXCR, listing each CDR3 protein once. The sample holds 300,000 to 350,000 distinct CDR3 sequences, roughly 23% seen once. The sequencing sample was made of naive CD8+ T cells from blood, with Jurkat cell RNA spiked in. As for subset: FACS-sorted CD8+CD4-CCR7+CD45RA+ naive T cells. These TCRs come from a human donor in good health. Some libraries in this study had Jurkat cell RNA spiked in.

At least ten counts were recorded for this clonotype. V usage is TRBV7-9 and J usage is TRBJ1-4, with D hard to call. Germline V CDR1 and CDR2: SEHNR, FQNEAQ (reference sequence). Trimming shortened V by 1 base and J by 8 bases, and 8 bases separated the two germline ends. CDR3 length: 13 residues. CDR3 DNA sequence: TGTGCCAGCAGCTTAGGACCCTGGGAAAAACTGTTTTTT. Translating it yields CASSLGPWEKLFF.

This clonotype was seen at least ten times. This rearrangement joins TRBV20-1 to TRBJ2-3; D not certain. The germline V gene encodes CDR1 DFQATT and CDR2 SNEGSKA (reference sequence). V was shortened by 0 bases and J by 3 bases, with 4 bases between the two germline ends. This CDR3 region has 12 residues. CDR3 loop: CSARDITDTQYF. The CDR3 nucleotides are TGCAGTGCTAGAGATATAACAGATACGCAGTATTTT.

This chain joins TRBV2 and TRBJ1-5; D is uncertain. This CDR3 comprises 14 residues. Germline V gene lookup returns CDR1 SNHLY and CDR2 FYNNEI. Trimming shortened V by 4 bases and J by 5 bases, and 12 bases separated the two germline ends. The DNA of the CDR3 is TGTGCCAGCAGTGGACGATCCCGCGATCAGCCCCAGCATTTT. It codes for CASSGRSRDQPQHF.

This clonotype was counted many times. This chain uses TRBV7-2 with TRBJ2-7; D remains unclear. The CDR3 runs 15 residues. The V and J ends lost 5 bases and 4 bases respectively, with 18 bases between them. Germline V gene sequence: CDR1 SGHTA, CDR2 FQGNSA. Here the CDR3 reads CASSPALSRTYEQYF. The CDR3 bases are TGTGCCAGCAGCCCGGCCCTCTCTCGCACGTACGAGCAGTACTTC.

Worth noting for this clonotype: The junction shows a germline mismatch at one end, possibly a read error. The V call is TRBV19, the J call TRBJ2-7, with D tentatively TRBD1 (6 bases). There are 17 residues in the CDR3. Germline V CDR1 and CDR2: LNHDA, SQIVND (reference sequence). This CDR3 is CASSIGSRGTLSSEQYF. The CDR3 DNA reads TGTGCCAGTAGTATAGGAAGTAGGGGGACCCTTTCCTCCGAGCAGTACTTC.

This clonotype occurred many times. The chain uses TRBV14 and TRBJ2-7, with D unresolved. The germline V and J ends were trimmed by 1 base and 7 bases, with 11 bases remaining between them. The CDR3 spans 13 residues. Germline V gene data show CDR1 as SGHDN and CDR2 as FVKESK. In DNA form, the CDR3 reads TGTGCCAGCAGCCAAGTTACGGTCGGGGAGCAGTACTTC. This translates into CASSQVTVGEQYF.